This note documents a single T cell receptor (beta chain) sequence. The sample comes from a study of blood T cell repertoires in COVID-19. Whole-study context: Sample material is recorded as cDNA or gDNA derived from T cells, B-cell-depleted T cells, or PBMCs.

Original data processing: From reference gene primer amplification, estimates of nucleated cell counts were derived. Assay: immunoSEQ multiplex PCR; the TCRdb copy retains only in-frame clones and omits some. The DNA gave D and trimming, while V, J and clone size come from that table. The repertoire consists of about 200,000 clones, with around nine tenths occurring once and the leading ten covering roughly 0.56%. V shed 7 bases and J shed 3 bases, with 16 bases lying between them. CDR1 MDHEN and CDR2 SYDVKM come from the germline V gene. The CDR3 consists of 14 residues. This receptor was taken from a man in his fifties or sixties with acute or convalescent COVID-19. The source material was peripheral blood. This chain connects TRBV28 to TRBJ2-7; D remains ambiguous. The CDR3 bases are TGTGCCAGCACCCTATCTTACCTCCGCTACGAGCAGTACGTC. This gives the protein CASTLSYLRYEQYV.